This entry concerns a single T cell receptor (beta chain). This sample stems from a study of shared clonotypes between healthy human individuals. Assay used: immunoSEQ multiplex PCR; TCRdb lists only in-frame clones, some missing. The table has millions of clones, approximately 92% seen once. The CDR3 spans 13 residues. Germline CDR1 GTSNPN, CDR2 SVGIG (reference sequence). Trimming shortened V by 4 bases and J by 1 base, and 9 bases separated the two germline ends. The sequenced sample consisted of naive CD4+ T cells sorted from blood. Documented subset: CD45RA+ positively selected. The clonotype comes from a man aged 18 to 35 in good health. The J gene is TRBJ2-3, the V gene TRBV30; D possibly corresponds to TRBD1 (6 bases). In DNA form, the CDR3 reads TGTGCCTGGAAGCGACAGGGCACAGATACGCAGTATTTT. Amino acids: CAWKRQGTDTQYF.